The 6 T cell receptor beta chains listed next were all sequenced from one sample in a study of long-term antiretroviral therapy in people with HIV. The immunoSEQ assay was v3.0, run at survey level. Sequenced by immunoSEQ multiplex PCR; TCRdb stores in-frame clones only, minus some. The sample includes 25,000 to 30,000 clones, 93% of them seen just once. The input for sequencing was unsorted PBMCs, taken roughly 6.5 years after starting antiretroviral therapy. These receptors were obtained from a woman in her forties with HIV.

The chain employs TRBV7-2 and TRBJ1-5; TRBD1 might be the D (6 bases). Germline CDR1 and CDR2: SGHTA and FQGNSA. The CDR3 contains 15 residues. Trimming removed 5 bases from V and 7 bases from J, with 18 bases in between. CDR3 loop: CASSAGIGGRQPQHF. The CDR3 DNA follows: TGTGCCAGCAGCGCAGGGATCGGGGGGCGGCAGCCCCAGCATTTT.

The chain recombines TRBV19 with TRBJ1-2; 7 positions agree with TRBD1. The CDR3 has 12 residues. Germline-derived CDR1 and CDR2 are LNHDA and SQIVND (reference sequence). V lost 6 bases and J lost 8; bases outside the gene matches: 6. CDR3 protein: CASSGQVNGYTF. The CDR3 nucleotides are TGTGCCAGTAGCGGACAGGTTAACGGCTACACCTTC.

The table lists this clone with a count of one. The chain employs TRBV7-2 and TRBJ1-6; 9 nucleotides line up with TRBD1. V lost 4 bases and J lost 8; bases outside the gene matches: 9. This CDR3 spans 16 amino acids. Per the germline V gene, CDR1 is SGHTA and CDR2 is FQGNSA. CDR3 DNA: TGTGCCAGCAGCTCTAGAGACAGGGGGTCGGATTCACCCCTCCACTTT. It specifies CASSSRDRGSDSPLHF.

This clone was recorded once. The CDR3, as DNA: TGTGCCAGCAGCGTAGGTATTCTAGCGGGGGTCAATGAGCAGTTCTTC. Translated, it gives CASSVGILAGVNEQFF. The V and J genes are TRBV9 and TRBJ2-1; the match to TRBD2 covers 10 bases. The CDR3 loop spans 16 amino acids. V lost 0 bases to trimming and J lost 6 bases; unmatched junction nucleotides: 6. Germline V gene data show CDR1 as SGDLS and CDR2 as YYNGEE.

The chain combines TRBV4-3 with TRBJ1-3; no definite D call. Germline V gives CDR1 LGHNA, CDR2 YSLEER. This CDR3 contains 15 residues. Trimming took off 1 base at V and 0 bases at J, with 7 bases between the two ends. DNA of the CDR3: TGCGCCAGCAGCCAAGCGCCAGGCTCTGGAAACACCATATATTTT. Amino acids: CASSQAPGSGNTIYF.

J is TRBJ1-2 and V is TRBV23-1; tentative D call: TRBD1 (5 bases). TRBV23-1 is identified as an open reading frame with a role that is uncertain. Trimming pared 4 bases from V and 4 bases from J, leaving 16 bases between. This CDR3 is built from 15 residues. The CDR3 region is CASSPPRGVSYGYTF. Here the CDR3 DNA reads TGCGCCAGCAGTCCCCCAAGAGGGGTGAGCTATGGCTACACCTTC.